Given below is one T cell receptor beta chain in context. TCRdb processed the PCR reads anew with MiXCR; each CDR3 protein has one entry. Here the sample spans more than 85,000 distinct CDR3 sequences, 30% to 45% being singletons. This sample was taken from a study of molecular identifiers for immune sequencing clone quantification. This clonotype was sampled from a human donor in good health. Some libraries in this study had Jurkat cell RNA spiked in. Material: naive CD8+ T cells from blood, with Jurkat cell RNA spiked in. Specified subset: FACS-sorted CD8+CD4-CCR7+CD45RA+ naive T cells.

The CDR3 loop is CSGDRVNYGYTF. CDR3 nucleotides: TGCAGCGGGGACAGGGTCAACTATGGCTACACCTTC. The V gene is TRBV20-1, the J gene TRBJ1-2; 9 bases are a match to TRBD1. Germline V gene lookup returns CDR1 DFQATT and CDR2 SNEGSKA (reference sequence). The CDR3 is made up of 12 amino acids.